These 16 T cell receptor beta chains came from one sample sequenced in a study of shared clonotypes between healthy human individuals. Sequenced by immunoSEQ multiplex PCR; TCRdb stores in-frame clones only, minus some. The sample contains roughly 2,300,000 clones, roughly 92% of which appear only once. The sequencing sample was made of naive CD4+ T cells from PBMCs. Documented subset: CD45RA+ positively selected. The source of these receptors is a man younger than 30 in good health. Some clones in this sample may be carry-over from other donors' samples.

The sample holds one count of this clone. The CDR3 here is CASTPGLGNTGELFF. CDR3 in DNA: TGTGCCAGCACCCCGGGACTAGGGAACACCGGGGAGCTGTTTTTT. V and J are TRBV7-9 and TRBJ2-2; 8 nucleotides align to TRBD2. Germline assignment: CDR1 SEHNR and CDR2 FQNEAQ (reference sequence). The CDR3 has 15 amino acids. The ends lost 7 bases at V and 1 base at J; junction bases unmatched: 5. The full variable domain, its missing parts supplied by reference TRBV7-9 and TRBJ2-2, is DTGVSQNPRHKITKRGQNVTFRCDPISEHNRLYWYRQTLGQGPEFLTYFQNEAQLEKSRLLSDRFSAERPKGSFSTLEIQRTEQGDSAMYLCASTPGLGNTGELFFGEGSRLTVL.

This clone showed up just once. The genes are TRBV10-3 and TRBJ2-2; D is perhaps TRBD2 (6 bases). Per germline, CDR1 ENHRY and CDR2 SYGVKD. V lost 4 bases to trimming and J lost 0 bases, with 6 bases between them. The CDR3 runs to 14 residues. As DNA, the CDR3 is TGTGCCATCAGTGCTAGCGCGAACACCGGGGAGCTGTTTTTT. It translates to CAISASANTGELFF.

This sequence joins TRBV5-1 and TRBJ2-1; D remains ambiguous. V was clipped by 4 bases and J by 0 bases, with 14 bases between them. Germline V CDR1 and CDR2: SGHRS, YFSETQ. The length of the CDR3 is 16 residues. The CDR3 here is CASSLPLSTSYNEQFF. CDR3 sequence (DNA): TGCGCCAGCAGCCTTCCCCTCTCAACCTCCTACAATGAGCAGTTCTTC.

This rearrangement joins TRBV5-6 to TRBJ1-6; D perhaps matches TRBD1 (6 bases). The V gene's germline CDR1 is SGHDT and CDR2 YYEEEE. CDR3 length equals 13 residues. Trimming shortened V by 2 bases and J by 9 bases, and 9 bases separated the two germline ends. In DNA, the CDR3 is TGTGCCAGCAGCTTTTACAGGGTTTCACCCCTCCACTTT. Protein sequence: CASSFYRVSPLHF.

The V gene is TRBV28, the J gene TRBJ2-3, with 11 bases that match TRBD2. The ends lost 3 bases at V and 4 bases at J; junction bases unmatched: 3. This CDR3 contains 15 residues. CDR1 and CDR2 (germline): MDHEN, SYDVKM. The CDR3 bases are TGTGCCAGCAGTTTTTTAGCGGGAGGGGCAGATACGCAGTATTTT. As protein: CASSFLAGGADTQYF.

This chain uses TRBV6-6 with TRBJ2-1; D unclear. Trimming took off 5 bases at V and 7 bases at J, with 21 bases between the two ends. This CDR3 spans 16 amino acids. Germline CDR1 MNHNY, CDR2 SVGAGI (reference sequence). CDR3 region: CASSPIFHSRMNEQFF. The CDR3 DNA reads as TGTGCCAGCAGTCCGATTTTCCATTCGAGGATGAATGAGCAGTTCTTC.

V is TRBV11-2 and J is TRBJ2-2; D tentatively fits TRBD1 or TRBD2 (5 bases each). The CDR3 covers 16 residues. V was pared by 3 bases and J by 0 bases, with 11 bases between. The germline gives CDR1 SGHAT, CDR2 FQNNGV. DNA for the CDR3: TGTGCCAGCAGCTTCAGGCTGGGGGCGAACACCGGGGAGCTGTTTTTT. This codes for CASSFRLGANTGELFF.

This clone has only one observation. The gene calls are TRBV11-2 and TRBJ1-6, with a weak D call TRBD1 (6 bases). The germline gives CDR1 SGHAT, CDR2 FQNNGV. V was clipped by 0 bases and J by 11 bases, with 11 bases between them. The CDR3 is 14 residues long. CDR3 loop: CASSLDRGLAPLHF. The CDR3 DNA reads as TGTGCCAGCAGCTTAGACAGGGGTTTGGCACCCCTCCACTTT.

About this clone: Additional DNA sequences in this sample encode the identical CDR3. V is TRBV18 and J is TRBJ2-7; 8 nucleotides match TRBD1. The trim removed 2 bases at V and 2 bases at J, leaving 5 bases unmatched. Germline CDR1 and CDR2: KGHSH and LQKENI. The CDR3 length is 15 residues. The CDR3 DNA reads TGTGCCAGCTCACCAGTTGGACAGGGCGCCTACGAGCAGTACTTC. Its translation: CASSPVGQGAYEQYF.

In its sample, this clone was seen once. A read error may produce the germline difference seen at one junction end. The chain carries TRBV18 and TRBJ1-1, with 9 bases aligning to TRBD1. CDR1 and CDR2 (germline): KGHSH, LQKENI. This CDR3 contains 15 residues. For the CDR3, the DNA is TGTGCCAGCTCAGCACCGGGACAGGGTATTACTGAAGCTTTCTTT. The encoded protein is CASSAPGQGITEAFF.

The chain joins TRBV28 to TRBJ1-2; TRBD1 might be the D (5 bases). CDR1 MDHEN and CDR2 SYDVKM come from the germline V gene. The V end was cut by 5 bases, the J end by 8 bases, with 18 bases between. This CDR3 contains 14 residues. The CDR3 sequence is CASSPLGGGLGYTF. Here the CDR3 DNA reads TGTGCCAGCAGTCCCCTTGGGGGGGGGTTGGGCTACACCTTC.

This clone occurred once. This chain connects TRBV2 to TRBJ1-1; TRBD1 is a possible D gene (5 bases). The CDR3 is 14 residues long. Trimming cost V 3 bases and J 4 bases, with 12 bases left between them. Germline V gene sequence: CDR1 SNHLY, CDR2 FYNNEI. CDR3 region: CASSEVTVATEAFF. DNA for the CDR3: TGTGCCAGCAGTGAGGTGACAGTTGCCACTGAAGCTTTCTTT.

Only one count was recorded for this clone. The gene calls are TRBV28 and TRBJ1-4, with 8 positions matching TRBD1. CDR1 is MDHEN, CDR2 SYDVKM, per germline. The CDR3 spans 14 residues. Unmatched junction bases numbered 3, after V lost 2 bases and J lost 7 bases. CDR3 in DNA: TGTGCCAGCAGTTTAACCAGGGGGCTTGAAAAACTGTTTTTT. Its translation is CASSLTRGLEKLFF.

This rearrangement joins TRBV7-8 to TRBJ1-3; a weak D match, TRBD1 (5 bases). The CDR3 consists of 16 residues. V was cut by 5 bases and J by 1 base, with 15 bases left in between. The germline gives CDR1 SGHVS, CDR2 FQNEAQ. CDR3 residues: CASSIQAPGSGNTIYF. CDR3 nucleotides: TGTGCCAGCAGCATACAAGCGCCAGGGTCTGGAAACACCATATATTTT.

The chain links TRBV11-3 to TRBJ2-7; D gene uncertain. The V end lost 3 bases, the J end lost 4 bases, and 10 bases lay between the germline ends. Germline lookup yields CDR1 SGHNT and CDR2 YENEEA. The CDR3 has 13 residues. The CDR3 DNA is TGTGCCAGCAGCTTCCTATCGACATACGAGCAGTACTTC. Amino acids: CASSFLSTYEQYF. Full variable domain (rest looked up from reference TRBV11-3 and TRBJ2-7): EAGVVQSPRYKIIEKKQPVAFWCNPISGHNTLYWYLQNLGQGPELLIRYENEEAVDDSQLPKDRFSAERLKGVDSTLKIQPAELGDSAVYLCASSFLSTYEQYFGPGTRLTVT.

A word on this clone: Other nucleotide sequences from this sample produce the same CDR3. The chain is built from TRBV19 and TRBJ1-2; 8 nucleotides align to TRBD1. V lost 7 bases to trimming and J lost 5 bases; unmatched junction nucleotides: 6. CDR1 is LNHDA and CDR2 is SQIVND in the germline V gene (reference sequence). The CDR3 totals 13 residues. The CDR3 DNA follows: TGTGCCAGTACCCCAGACAGGGGATATGGCTACACCTTC. Translation: CASTPDRGYGYTF.